These T cell receptor beta chains were read from a single sample in a study of T cell responses to AZD1222 COVID-19 vaccine. TCRdb's table, derived via immunoSEQ multiplex PCR, lists solely in-frame clones and lacks some. The sample contains more than 150,000 clones, just over 90% of which appear only once. Sequenced here: peripheral blood, sampled on day 0 of AZD1222 vaccination. These receptors were obtained from an adult in good health. The CDR3 runs from the conserved cysteine through the conserved F or W. D genes are given only for firm matches. The listing skips clone size in some rows; elsewhere it reads once, few, many or a size class.

>TRBV7-2|.|.|TRBJ2-1
CASSLDLGTSYNEQFF
TGTGCCAGCAGCTTAGATCTGGGGACAAGCTACAATGAGCAGTTCTTC
>TRBV19|.|TRBD2|TRBJ2-3
CASRSFESGSYTDTQYF
TGTGCCAGTAGGTCCTTTGAGAGCGGGAGTTACACAGATACGCAGTATTTT
>TRBV3-1/TRBV3-2|.|.|TRBJ1-3
CASSQEGHRNSGNTIYF
TGTGCCAGCAGCCAAGAAGGGCACAGGAACTCTGGAAACACCATATATTTT
>TRBV10-2|.|TRBD1|TRBJ1-2
CASSEGFWSRGGYTF
TGCGCCAGCAGTGAAGGTTTTTGGTCCAGGGGGGGCTACACCTTC
>TRBV5-1|.|TRBD1|TRBJ1-1
CASSLGPQTGANTEAFF
TGCGCCAGCAGCTTGGGACCCCAGACAGGGGCGAACACTGAAGCTTTCTTT
>TRBV4-3|once|.|TRBJ2-7
CASSQQIGQFYEQYF
TGCGCCAGCAGCCAACAGATTGGACAGTTCTACGAGCAGTACTTC
>TRBV6-2/TRBV6-3|.|TRBD1|TRBJ1-5
CASSYETQGAAYSNQPQHF
TGTGCCAGCAGTTACGAAACCCAGGGGGCAGCTTATAGCAATCAGCCCCAGCATTTT
>TRBV19|.|.|TRBJ2-1
CASSADSYNEQFF
TGTGCCAGTAGTGCGGACTCCTACAATGAGCAGTTCTTC
>TRBV9|.|.|TRBJ2-5
CASSVAGRQETQYF
TGTGCCAGCAGCGTAGCTGGCAGGCAAGAGACCCAGTACTTC
>TRBV18|.|TRBD1|TRBJ2-7
CASATGSHEQYF
TGTGCCAGCGCGACAGGGTCCCACGAGCAGTACTTC
>TRBV27|once|.|TRBJ1-2
CPRREDGYTF
TGTCCACGGCGCGAAGATGGCTACACCTTC
>TRBV6-2/TRBV6-3|.|TRBD1|TRBJ2-1
CASSKQGALYNEQFF
TGTGCCAGCAGTAAACAGGGGGCACTTTACAATGAGCAGTTCTTC
>TRBV5-1|once|.|TRBJ1-6
CASSLGDSPLHF
TGCGCCAGCAGCTTGGGTGATTCACCCCTCCACTTT
>TRBV7-9|.|TRBD1|TRBJ1-2
CASSFRDSYGYTF
TGTGCCAGCAGCTTCCGGGACAGCTATGGCTACACCTTC
>TRBV10-3|once|.|TRBJ1-1
CAIRWDGGNTEAFF
TGTGCCATCAGGTGGGACGGTGGAAACACTGAAGCTTTCTTT
>TRBV19|.|.|TRBJ2-1
CASSEKYNEQFF
TGTGCCAGTAGTGAGAAGTACAATGAGCAGTTCTTC
>TRBV5-5|.|.|TRBJ1-6
CASSSGLGQLLHF
TGTGCCAGCAGCTCTGGACTAGGTCAACTCCTCCACTTT
>TRBV25-1|.|TRBD2|TRBJ2-7
CASSPGTTSYEQYF
TGTGCCAGCAGCCCCGGGACTACATCCTACGAGCAGTACTTC
>TRBV5-1|.|.|TRBJ1-5
CASSLDGLDQPQHF
TGCGCCAGCAGCTTGGACGGCCTTGATCAGCCCCAGCATTTT
>TRBV11-2|.|.|TRBJ2-2
CASSLFPYLNTGELFF
TGTGCCAGCAGCTTATTTCCCTACTTGAACACCGGGGAGCTGTTTTTT
>TRBV24-1|.|.|TRBJ2-7
CATSRGYGYEQYF
TGTGCCACCAGTCGGGGGTATGGCTACGAGCAGTACTTC
>TRBV11-2|.|.|TRBJ2-5
CASSLIGRGGETQYF
TGTGCCAGCAGCTTAATAGGCAGGGGAGGAGAGACCCAGTACTTC
>TRBV5-5|.|.|TRBJ2-5
CASSLGPGESTQYF
TGTGCCAGCAGCTTGGGGCCTGGTGAATCGACCCAGTACTTC
>TRBV7-9|.|.|TRBJ1-4
CASSATTVSSELFF
TGTGCCAGCAGCGCGACGACAGTGTCGTCGGAACTGTTTTTT
>TRBV7-9|.|TRBD1|TRBJ1-1
CASSLTGGSGTEAFF
TGTGCCAGCAGCCTAACAGGGGGCTCGGGGACTGAAGCTTTCTTT
>TRBV5-4|.|.|TRBJ2-1
CASSEGYKQFF
TGTGCCAGCAGCGAAGGATACAAGCAGTTCTTC
>TRBV4-1|.|.|TRBJ2-7
CASSQAISEDWGNEQYF
TGCGCCAGCAGCCAAGCTATTAGCGAAGACTGGGGAAACGAGCAGTACTTC
>TRBV18|.|TRBD1|TRBJ2-6
CASSRQGMGSGANVLTF
TGTGCCAGCTCACGACAGGGTATGGGCTCTGGGGCCAACGTCCTGACTTTC
>TRBV2|.|.|TRBJ2-6
CASRTGSGANVLTF
TGTGCCAGCAGGACAGGTTCTGGGGCCAACGTCCTGACTTTC
>TRBV19|.|.|TRBJ1-1
CASGENTEAFF
TGTGCCAGTGGAGAGAACACTGAAGCTTTCTTT
>TRBV7-2|.|.|TRBJ1-1
CASSAGAGLNTEAFF
TGTGCCAGCAGCGCCGGAGCGGGATTGAACACTGAAGCTTTCTTT
>TRBV11-3|.|TRBD2|TRBJ2-5
CASSSGTSGTQYF
TGTGCCAGCAGCTCAGGGACTAGCGGGACTCAGTACTTC
>TRBV6-5|.|TRBD1|TRBJ1-2
CASSYFSGQGYGYTF
TGTGCCAGCAGTTACTTTTCGGGACAGGGATATGGCTACACCTTC
>TRBV28|once|.|TRBJ1-1
CASSFSSGEPTEAFF
TGTGCCAGCAGTTTCTCCTCAGGGGAGCCCACTGAAGCTTTCTTT
>TRBV15|once|.|TRBJ2-7
CATSTQHYSSYEQYF
TGTGCCACCAGCACACAGCATTACAGCTCCTACGAGCAGTACTTC
>TRBV7-9|.|.|TRBJ2-3
CASSPSRQDYITSTDTQYF
TGTGCCAGCAGCCCCTCGCGACAGGACTACATCACTAGCACAGATACGCAGTATTTT
>TRBV28|.|TRBD1|TRBJ1-1
CASSPGTGQNTEAFF
TGTGCCAGCAGCCCTGGGACAGGACAGAACACTGAAGCTTTCTTT
>TRBV7-2|once|TRBD1|TRBJ2-7
CASSPRQGGDEQYF
TGTGCCAGCAGCCCACGACAGGGTGGGGACGAGCAGTACTTC
>TRBV19|.|.|TRBJ1-6
CASSWQGGDSPLHF
TGTGCCAGTAGCTGGCAGGGAGGAGATTCACCCCTCCACTTT
>TRBV27|.|.|TRBJ1-5
CASSLSPWGNQPQHF
TGTGCCAGCAGTTTATCCCCATGGGGCAATCAGCCCCAGCATTTT
>TRBV10-3|few|.|TRBJ1-1
CAIRQQGLNTEAFF
TGTGCCATCAGGCAACAGGGTTTGAACACTGAAGCTTTCTTT
>TRBV3-1/TRBV3-2|.|.|TRBJ1-3
CASSHRTGNSGNTIYF
TGTGCCAGCAGCCATAGAACAGGGAACTCTGGAAACACCATATATTTT
>TRBV19|.|TRBD1|TRBJ1-5
CASSILTGVQPQHF
TGTGCCAGTAGTATTTTAACAGGGGTGCAGCCCCAGCATTTT
>TRBV19|.|.|TRBJ2-3
CASSEIAGTDTQYF
TGTGCCAGTAGTGAAATAGCAGGCACAGATACGCAGTATTTT
>TRBV27|once|TRBD2|TRBJ2-7
CASSLTSGYSYEQYF
TGTGCCAGCAGTCTAACTAGCGGGTACTCCTACGAGCAGTACTTC
>TRBV28|.|.|TRBJ2-7
CASTGTGDFYEQYF
TGTGCCAGCACAGGGACTGGCGATTTCTACGAGCAGTACTTC
>TRBV5-6|.|TRBD2|TRBJ2-1
CASSFVREHYNEQFF
TGTGCCAGCAGCTTCGTGCGGGAGCACTACAATGAGCAGTTCTTC
>TRBV28|.|.|TRBJ1-1
CASGTGTTEAFF
TGTGCCAGCGGAACAGGGACCACTGAAGCTTTCTTT
>TRBV5-1|.|.|TRBJ1-4
CASSPSPGGNEKLFF
TGCGCCAGCAGCCCTAGCCCCGGGGGTAATGAAAAACTGTTTTTT
>TRBV4-1|.|TRBD2|TRBJ2-1
CASSQVRSGTSGEMGNEQFF
TGCGCCAGCAGCCAAGTTCGTTCCGGGACTAGCGGGGAAATGGGAAATGAGCAGTTCTTC
>TRBV28|.|.|TRBJ1-2
CASRSDSYGYTF
TGTGCCAGCAGATCCGACAGCTATGGCTACACCTTC